The T cell receptor beta chain described here comes from a study of shared clonotypes between healthy human individuals. Notes on the study in general: Shared clonotypes: approximately 4.5% naive CD4, roughly 3.5% naive CD8, about 2.5% memory CD4, approximately 0.37% memory CD8.

From germline, CDR1 is GTSNPN and CDR2 SVGIG (reference sequence). V lost 3 bases and J lost 8, with 19 bases in between. The CDR3 length is 15 residues. Turning to this clone: Antigen specificity is unknown.

CD45RO-negative cells were positively selected for CCR7, leaving out terminally differentiated effector memory CD45RA+ cells. The repertoire was sequenced with immunoSEQ multiplex PCR; TCRdb's copy has only in-frame clones and lacks some. This sample carries roughly 2.1 million clones, roughly 91% of them seen once, and the ten largest clones take approximately 1.7%. V usage is TRBV30 and J usage is TRBJ1-4; D is undetermined. This TCR was recovered from a man between 18 and 29 years old in good health. Some clones in this sample may be carry-over from other donors' samples. The source material was naive CD8+ T cells from PBMCs. CDR3 sequence (DNA): TGTGCCTGGAGCTTAAACCGGGCCCCTCTGGAAAAACTGTTTTTT. Its protein is CAWSLNRAPLEKLFF.